The next 2 T cell receptor beta chains were all read from a single sample in a study of T cell responses to AZD1222 COVID-19 vaccine. Clones were read by immunoSEQ multiplex PCR, and TCRdb kept only the in-frame ones, dropping some. The profile shows tens of thousands of clones, roughly 89% of them singletons. The source was peripheral blood, collected on day 0 of MenACWY control vaccination. Receptors originate from an adult in good health.

This sequence joins TRBV19 and TRBJ1-4; D gene uncertain. Trimming removed 5 bases at V and 8 bases at J, with 24 bases between. The CDR3 totals 17 residues. The germline V gene encodes CDR1 LNHDA and CDR2 SQIVND (reference sequence). The DNA of the CDR3 is TGTGCCAGTAGTCCCGGTAGTCGGGTTGACGCGGGGGAAAAACTGTTTTTT. Its protein is CASSPGSRVDAGEKLFF. The whole variable domain, filled in from reference TRBV19 and TRBJ1-4, reads DGGITQSPKYLFRKEGQNVTLSCEQNLNHDAMYWYRQDPGQGLRLIYYSQIVNDFQKGDIAEGYSVSREKKESFPLTVTSAQKNPTAFYLCASSPGSRVDAGEKLFFGSGTQLSVL.

This clone was seen only once. The rearrangement uses TRBV5-1 and TRBJ1-2, with 7 bases fitting TRBD1. The CDR3 totals 14 residues. Germline V gives CDR1 SGHRS, CDR2 YFSETQ. Trimming cost V 7 bases and J 0 bases; bases outside gene matches: 6. The CDR3 sequence: CASGGDSTNYGYTF. The CDR3 bases are TGCGCCAGCGGGGGGGACAGCACTAACTATGGCTACACCTTC.